This T cell receptor (beta chain) was recorded in a study of CD8+ T cells in alopecia areata. RNA was isolated and reverse transcribed to cDNA, the sequencing template. Sequenced by immunoSEQ multiplex PCR; TCRdb stores in-frame clones only, minus some. The data hold about 270,000 clones, with 50% to 75% observed a single time. CDR1 and CDR2 from the germline V gene are SGHTA and FQGNSA. The junction had 3 bases not matched to a gene; V was cut back by 2 bases and J by 10 bases. The CDR3 extends over 13 amino acids. Regarding treatment: oral pan-JAK inhibitor, 5-10 mg twice daily. It was from alopecia areata patients that lesional scalp punch biopsies and peripheral blood were collected.

The material sequenced was CD4+ T cells sorted from blood, taken at week 52, from a patient treated with tofacitinib. The genes are TRBV7-2 and TRBJ2-7; 12 bases are a match to TRBD2. The TCR was taken from a human donor with alopecia areata. Here the CDR3 DNA reads TGTGCCAGCAGCTTACCTAGCGGGGGGGATCAGTACTTC. Its protein product is CASSLPSGGDQYF.